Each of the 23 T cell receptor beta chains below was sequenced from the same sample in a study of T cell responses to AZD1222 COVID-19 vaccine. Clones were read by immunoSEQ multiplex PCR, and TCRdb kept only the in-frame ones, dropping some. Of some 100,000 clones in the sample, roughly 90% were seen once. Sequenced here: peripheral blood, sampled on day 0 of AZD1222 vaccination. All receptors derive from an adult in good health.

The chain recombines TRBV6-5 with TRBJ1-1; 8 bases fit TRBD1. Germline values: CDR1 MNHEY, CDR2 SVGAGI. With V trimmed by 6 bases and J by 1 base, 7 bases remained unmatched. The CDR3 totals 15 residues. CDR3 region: CASRPLDRANTEAFF. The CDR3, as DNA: TGTGCCAGCAGACCCTTGGACAGGGCGAACACTGAAGCTTTCTTT.

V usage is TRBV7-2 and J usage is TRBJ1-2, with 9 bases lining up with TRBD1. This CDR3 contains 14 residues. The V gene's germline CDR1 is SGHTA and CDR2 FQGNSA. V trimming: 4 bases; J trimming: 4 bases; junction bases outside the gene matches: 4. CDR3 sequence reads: CASSSGTGLYGYTF. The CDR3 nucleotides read TGTGCCAGCAGCTCCGGGACAGGGCTCTATGGCTACACCTTC.

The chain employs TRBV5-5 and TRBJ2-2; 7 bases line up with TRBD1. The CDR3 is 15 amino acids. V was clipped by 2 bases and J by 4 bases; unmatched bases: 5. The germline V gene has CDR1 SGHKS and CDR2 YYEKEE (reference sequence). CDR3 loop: CASSLTQGVTGELFF. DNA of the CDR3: TGTGCCAGCAGCTTAACCCAGGGGGTCACCGGGGAGCTGTTTTTT.

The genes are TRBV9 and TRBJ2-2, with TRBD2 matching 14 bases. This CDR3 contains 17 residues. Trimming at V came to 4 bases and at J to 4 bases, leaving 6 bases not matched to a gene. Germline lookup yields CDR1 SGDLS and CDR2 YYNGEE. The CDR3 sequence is CASSRTSGGIGTGELFF. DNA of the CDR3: TGTGCCAGCAGCAGGACTAGCGGGGGGATCGGCACCGGGGAGCTGTTTTTT.

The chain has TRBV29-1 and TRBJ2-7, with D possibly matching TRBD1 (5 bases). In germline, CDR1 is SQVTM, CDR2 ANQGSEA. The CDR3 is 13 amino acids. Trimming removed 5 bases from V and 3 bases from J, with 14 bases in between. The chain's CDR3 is CSVRGSVNYEQYF. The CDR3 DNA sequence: TGCAGCGTTAGGGGAAGCGTCAACTACGAGCAGTACTTC.

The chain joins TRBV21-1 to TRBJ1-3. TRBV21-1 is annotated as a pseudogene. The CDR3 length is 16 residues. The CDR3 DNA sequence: TGTGCCAGCAGCAAATTAGCAGGAGTCTCTGGAAACACCATATATTTT. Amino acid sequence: CASSKLAGVSGNTIYF.

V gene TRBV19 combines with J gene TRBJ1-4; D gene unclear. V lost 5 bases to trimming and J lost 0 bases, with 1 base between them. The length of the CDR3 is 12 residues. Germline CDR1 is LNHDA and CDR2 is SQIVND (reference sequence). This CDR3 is CASSPTNEKLFF. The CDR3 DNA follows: TGTGCCAGTAGTCCAACTAATGAAAAACTGTTTTTT.

The CDR3 reads CASSPTVVSYEQYF. DNA for the CDR3: TGCGCCAGCAGCCCGACAGTAGTTAGCTACGAGCAGTACTTC. The chain couples TRBV5-1 to TRBJ2-7; a weak D match, TRBD1 (5 bases). CDR3 length equals 14 residues. V lost 4 bases and J lost 3, with 14 bases in between. Per germline, CDR1 SGHRS and CDR2 YFSETQ.

The CDR3 bases are TGTGCCAGCAGCTTGGGATTCGGGGGGCCGCAGGATACGCAGTATTTT. Protein product: CASSLGFGGPQDTQYF. V gene TRBV5-6 combines with J gene TRBJ2-3, with a weak D call TRBD2 (7 bases). The CDR3 has 16 amino acids. The V and J ends lost 0 bases and 6 bases respectively, with 17 bases between them. Germline V lookup: CDR1 SGHDT, CDR2 YYEEEE.

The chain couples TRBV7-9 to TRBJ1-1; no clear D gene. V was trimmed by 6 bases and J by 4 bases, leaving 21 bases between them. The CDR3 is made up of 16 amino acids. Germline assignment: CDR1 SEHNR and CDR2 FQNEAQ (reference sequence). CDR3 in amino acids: CASRPAGFRKGTEAFF. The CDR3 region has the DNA TGTGCCAGCAGACCCGCCGGGTTTCGAAAGGGCACTGAAGCTTTCTTT.

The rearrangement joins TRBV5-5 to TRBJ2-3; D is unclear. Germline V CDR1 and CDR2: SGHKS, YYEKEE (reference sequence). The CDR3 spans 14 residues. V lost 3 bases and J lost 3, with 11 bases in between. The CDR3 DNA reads TGTGCCAGCAGCTCCTGGACCGGGACAGATACGCAGTATTTT. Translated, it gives CASSSWTGTDTQYF. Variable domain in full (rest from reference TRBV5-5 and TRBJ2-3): DAGVTQSPTHLIKTRGQQVTLRCSPISGHKSVSWYQQVLGQGPQFIFQYYEKEERGRGNFPDRFSARQFPNYSSELNVNALLLGDSALYLCASSSWTGTDTQYFGPGTRLTVL.

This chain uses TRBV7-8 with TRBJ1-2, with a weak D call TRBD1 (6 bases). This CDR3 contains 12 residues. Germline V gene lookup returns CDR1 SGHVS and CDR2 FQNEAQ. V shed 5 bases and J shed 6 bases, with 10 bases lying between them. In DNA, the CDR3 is TGTGCCAGCAGCCCAAGGGGGGATGGCTACACCTTC. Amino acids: CASSPRGDGYTF.

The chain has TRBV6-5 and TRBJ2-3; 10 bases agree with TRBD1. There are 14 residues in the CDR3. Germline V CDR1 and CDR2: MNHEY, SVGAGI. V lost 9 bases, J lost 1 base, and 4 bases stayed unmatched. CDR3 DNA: TGTGCCAGTTTGACAGGGGGCGGCACAGATACGCAGTATTTT. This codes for CASLTGGGTDTQYF.

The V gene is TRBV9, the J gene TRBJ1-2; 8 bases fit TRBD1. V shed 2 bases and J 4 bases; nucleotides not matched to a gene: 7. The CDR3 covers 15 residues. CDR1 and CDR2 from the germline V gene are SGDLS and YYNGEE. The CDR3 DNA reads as TGTGCCAGCAGCGTGTACGGACAGGGATCCTATGGCTACACCTTC. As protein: CASSVYGQGSYGYTF. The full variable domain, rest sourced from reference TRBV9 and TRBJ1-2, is DSGVTQTPKHLITATGQRVTLRCSPRSGDLSVYWYQQSLDQGLQFLIQYYNGEERAKGNILERFSAQQFPDLHSELNLSSLELGDSALYFCASSVYGQGSYGYTFGSGTRLTVV.

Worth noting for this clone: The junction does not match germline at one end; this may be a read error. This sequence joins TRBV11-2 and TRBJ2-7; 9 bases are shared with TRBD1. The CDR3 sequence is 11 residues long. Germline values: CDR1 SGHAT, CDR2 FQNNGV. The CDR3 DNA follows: TGTGCCAGCAGCTTCGACAGGGGGTCGCACTTC. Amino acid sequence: CASSFDRGSHF.

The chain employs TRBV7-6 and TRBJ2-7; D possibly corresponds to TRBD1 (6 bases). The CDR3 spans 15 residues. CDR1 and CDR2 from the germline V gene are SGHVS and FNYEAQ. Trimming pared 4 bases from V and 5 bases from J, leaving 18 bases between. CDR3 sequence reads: CASSSGLPGHHEQYF. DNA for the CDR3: TGTGCCAGCAGCTCTGGGCTTCCGGGACACCACGAGCAGTACTTC.

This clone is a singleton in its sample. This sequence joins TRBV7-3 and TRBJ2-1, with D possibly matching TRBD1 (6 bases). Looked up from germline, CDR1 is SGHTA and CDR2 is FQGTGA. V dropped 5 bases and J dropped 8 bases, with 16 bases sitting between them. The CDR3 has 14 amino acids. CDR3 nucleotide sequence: TGTGCCAGCAGCCCTCAGGGGCCTAGGGATGAGCAGTTCTTC. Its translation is CASSPQGPRDEQFF.

The CDR3 reads CASSQNTDTQYF. CDR3 in DNA: TGTGCCAGCAGTCAAAATACAGATACGCAGTATTTT. The V gene is TRBV6-2 or TRBV6-3, the J gene TRBJ2-3, with D unresolved. CDR3 length: 12 amino acids. Per germline, CDR1 MNHEY and CDR2 SVGEGT. Trimming stripped 5 bases from V and 3 bases from J, with 6 bases between.

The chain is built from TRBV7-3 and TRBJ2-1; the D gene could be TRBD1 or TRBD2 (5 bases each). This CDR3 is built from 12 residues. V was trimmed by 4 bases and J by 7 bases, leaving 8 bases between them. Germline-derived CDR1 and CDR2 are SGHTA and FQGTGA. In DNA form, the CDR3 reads TGTGCCAGCAGCTGGGACGGGAATGAGCAGTTCTTC. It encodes CASSWDGNEQFF. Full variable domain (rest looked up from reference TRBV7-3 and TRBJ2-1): GAGVSQTPSNKVTEKGKYVELRCDPISGHTALYWYRQSLGQGPEFLIYFQGTGAADDSGLPNDRFFAVRPEGSVSTLKIQRTERGDSAVYLCASSWDGNEQFFGPGTRLTVL.

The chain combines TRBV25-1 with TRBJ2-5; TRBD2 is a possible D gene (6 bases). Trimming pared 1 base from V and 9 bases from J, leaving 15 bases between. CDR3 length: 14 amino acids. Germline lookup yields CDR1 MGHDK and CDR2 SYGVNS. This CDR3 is CASSESGRTWAQYF. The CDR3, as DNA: TGTGCCAGCAGTGAATCGGGGAGGACCTGGGCCCAGTACTTC.

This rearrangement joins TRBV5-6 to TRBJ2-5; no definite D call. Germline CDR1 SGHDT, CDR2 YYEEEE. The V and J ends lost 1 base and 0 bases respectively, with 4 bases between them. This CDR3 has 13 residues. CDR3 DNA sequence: TGTGCCAGCAGCTTGTGGGACCAAGAGACCCAGTACTTC. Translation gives CASSLWDQETQYF.

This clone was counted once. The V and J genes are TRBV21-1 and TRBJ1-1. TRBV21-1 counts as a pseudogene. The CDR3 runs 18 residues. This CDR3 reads CASSKDAPGRHMNTEAFF. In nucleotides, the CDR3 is TGTGCCAGCAGCAAAGATGCACCAGGGAGGCATATGAACACTGAAGCTTTCTTT.

The chain's CDR3 is CASRDPNSPLHF. CDR3 sequence (DNA): TGTGCCAGCAGGGACCCGAATTCACCCCTCCACTTT. The J gene is TRBJ1-6, the V gene TRBV6-5, with unresolved D. Trimming took off 6 bases at V and 7 bases at J, with 7 bases between the two ends. The CDR3 consists of 12 residues. Per germline, CDR1 MNHEY and CDR2 SVGAGI.